These 30 T cell receptor beta chains were sequenced from one sample in a study of T-cell reconstitution after alpha-beta-depleted transplantation in children. Molecular barcoding with unique molecular identifiers was used for the TCRbeta library. TCRdb called the PCR reads again in MiXCR, with one record for every CDR3 protein. The repertoire includes hundreds of thousands of distinct CDR3 sequences, around 15% of them detected once, and just over 40% sits in the top ten. Sequencing used PBMCs, mostly from graft donor cells, obtained 360 days after TCRalphabeta/CD19-depleted stem cell transplant. The origin of the receptors is a male patient aged 2 to 10 who had a stem cell transplant for acute lymphoblastic leukemia, so the T cells may come from the graft donor.

The table lists this clonotype with a few counts. The gene calls are TRBV5-1 and TRBJ2-6, with 9 nucleotides matching TRBD2. This CDR3 spans 17 amino acids. Trimming at V came to 4 bases and at J to 0 bases, leaving 5 bases not matched to a gene. Per germline, CDR1 SGHRS and CDR2 YFSETQ. The CDR3 nucleotides are TGCGCCAGCAGCGGGACTAGCTCCTCCTCTGGGGCCAACGTCCTGACTTTC. Translated: CASSGTSSSSGANVLTF.

The chain links TRBV4-2 to TRBJ2-3; 7 nucleotides agree with TRBD1. V shed 2 bases and J 6 bases; nucleotides not matched to a gene: 8. CDR3 length: 15 amino acids. Germline CDR1 LGHNA, CDR2 YNFKEQ. The CDR3 here is CASSQRGRDQDTQYF. In DNA form, the CDR3 reads TGTGCCAGCAGCCAAAGGGGGCGTGATCAGGATACGCAGTATTTT.

This clonotype was recorded a few times. This chain links TRBV9 with TRBJ2-4, with D tentatively TRBD1 or TRBD2 (5 bases each). There are 16 residues in the CDR3. Deletions cut 0 bases from V and 7 bases from J, with 17 bases between. Germline loops: CDR1 SGDLS, CDR2 YYNGEE. The CDR3 DNA reads as TGTGCCAGCAGCGTAGCAGAAAATGCGAGGGGTAACATTCAGTACTTC. Translated, it gives CASSVAENARGNIQYF.

The chain has TRBV18 and TRBJ2-3; 9 bases are a match to TRBD2. Trimming took 1 base from V and 5 from J; bases not matched to a gene: 10. Germline lookup yields CDR1 KGHSH and CDR2 LQKENI. This CDR3 contains 17 residues. The CDR3 reads CASSPRDSGSFIDTQYF. CDR3 sequence (DNA): TGTGCCAGCTCACCACGAGATAGCGGGAGCTTCATAGATACGCAGTATTTT.

The count of this clonotype is one. The rearrangement uses TRBV19 and TRBJ2-2; no clear D. Germline assignment: CDR1 LNHDA and CDR2 SQIVND (reference sequence). V was clipped by 1 base and J by 6 bases, with 6 bases between them. This CDR3 comprises 13 residues. CDR3 sequence (DNA): TGTGCCAGTAGTATAGTGGGGTCCGGGGAGCTGTTTTTT. Its protein product is CASSIVGSGELFF. Full variable domain (missing parts from reference TRBV19 and TRBJ2-2): DGGITQSPKYLFRKEGQNVTLSCEQNLNHDAMYWYRQDPGQGLRLIYYSQIVNDFQKGDIAEGYSVSREKKESFPLTVTSAQKNPTAFYLCASSIVGSGELFFGEGSRLTVL.

The V and J genes are TRBV10-3 and TRBJ2-5; TRBD1 or TRBD2 may be the D gene (5 bases each). Germline V lookup: CDR1 ENHRY, CDR2 SYGVKD. The V end was cut by 7 bases, the J end by 1 base, with 10 bases between. This CDR3 is 13 amino acids long. The CDR3: CAITWDAQETQYF. CDR3 nucleotides: TGTGCCATCACCTGGGACGCCCAAGAGACCCAGTACTTC.

This clonotype was counted only a few times. As DNA, the CDR3 is TGCAGCGTTGAAGAACTAGCGGGAGGCTACAATGAGCAGTTCTTC. It yields the protein CSVEELAGGYNEQFF. The chain recombines TRBV29-1 with TRBJ2-1; 12 nucleotides align to TRBD2. Trimming at V came to 0 bases and at J to 3 bases, leaving 0 bases not matched to a gene. This CDR3 is built from 15 residues. Germline V lookup: CDR1 SQVTM, CDR2 ANQGSEA.

In its sample, this clonotype was seen a few times. V is TRBV7-2 and J is TRBJ2-7, with no clear D. Germline-derived CDR1 and CDR2 are SGHTA and FQGNSA. The ends were cut back, 2 bases at V and 5 bases at J, with 4 bases in the middle. CDR3 length: 11 residues. The CDR3 sequence: CASSLRHEQYF. DNA of the CDR3: TGTGCCAGCAGCTTAAGACACGAGCAGTACTTC.

For this clonotype: The junction differs from germline at one of its ends, possibly a read error. The V and J genes are TRBV7-2 and TRBJ1-3; D is undetermined. The CDR3 sequence is 15 residues long. CDR1 SGHTA and CDR2 FQGNSA come from the germline V gene. The CDR3 DNA follows: TGTGCCAGCAGCTTCACAGAGAGCTCTGGAAACACCACATATTTT. This sequence encodes CASSFTESSGNTTYF.

In its sample, this clonotype was seen a few times. CDR3 sequence reads: CASRLLFGGMNTEAFF. DNA for the CDR3: TGTGCCAGCAGACTACTTTTCGGGGGGATGAACACTGAAGCTTTCTTT. The chain has TRBV6-1 and TRBJ1-1, with D possibly being TRBD1 (5 bases). V lost 6 bases, J lost 0 bases, and 17 bases lay in between. The CDR3 runs 16 residues. The V gene's germline CDR1 is MNHNS and CDR2 SASEGT.

V is TRBV14 and J is TRBJ2-7; 7 nucleotides align to TRBD1. This CDR3 spans 13 amino acids. Germline CDR1 is SGHDN and CDR2 is FVKESK. The trim removed 4 bases at V and 4 bases at J, leaving 4 bases unmatched. The CDR3 nucleotides read TGTGCCAGCAGCCGGGACAGACCTTACGAGCAGTACTTC. Its protein is CASSRDRPYEQYF.

This clonotype was found a few times. The chain uses TRBV29-1 and TRBJ1-2; TRBD1 is a possible D gene (6 bases). The CDR3 covers 12 residues. Germline V gives CDR1 SQVTM, CDR2 ANQGSEA. The ends were cut back, 7 bases at V and 8 bases at J, with 17 bases in the middle. The CDR3 nucleotides read TGCAGCGCTTCACAGGGTCCCTTAGGCTACACCTTC. It specifies CSASQGPLGYTF. The variable domain in full, completed from reference TRBV29-1 and TRBJ1-2, reads SAVISQKPSRDICQRGTSLTIQCQVDSQVTMMFWYRQQPGQSLTLIATANQGSEATYESGFVIDKFPISRPNLTFSTLTVSNMSPEDSSIYLCSASQGPLGYTFGSGTRLTVV.

This clonotype was detected many times. The chain carries TRBV4-2 and TRBJ1-4, with D hard to call. CDR1 and CDR2 from the germline V gene are LGHNA and YNFKEQ. The CDR3 runs to 14 residues. V gave up 2 bases and J gave up 10 bases, with 14 bases separating them. In DNA, the CDR3 is TGTGCCAGCAGCCAAAGAGGCACCGATGGAAAACTGTTTTTT. Translated: CASSQRGTDGKLFF.

The chain employs TRBV7-9 and TRBJ1-2; D not resolved. Trimming removed 0 bases at V and 5 bases at J, with 4 bases between. CDR3 length: 12 amino acids. Germline assignment: CDR1 SEHNR and CDR2 FQNEAQ (reference sequence). The CDR3, as DNA: TGTGCCAGCAGCTTAGCTCTGTATGGCTACACCTTC. Its translation: CASSLALYGYTF. Variable domain in full (rest from reference TRBV7-9 and TRBJ1-2): DTGVSQNPRHKITKRGQNVTFRCDPISEHNRLYWYRQTLGQGPEFLTYFQNEAQLEKSRLLSDRFSAERPKGSFSTLEIQRTEQGDSAMYLCASSLALYGYTFGSGTRLTVV.

The V call is TRBV4-3, the J call TRBJ2-7; no clear D. CDR3 length: 14 amino acids. CDR1 LGHNA and CDR2 YSLEER come from the germline V gene. V was shortened by 3 bases and J by 3 bases, with 12 bases between the two germline ends. CDR3 protein: CASSQDPVSYEQYF. DNA for the CDR3: TGCGCCAGCAGCCAGGACCCAGTTAGCTACGAGCAGTACTTC.

This clonotype was counted only a few times. V usage is TRBV12-3 or TRBV12-4 and J usage is TRBJ2-1; TRBD2 might be the D (6 bases). The CDR3 contains 18 residues. The V end was cut by 5 bases, the J end by 5 bases, with 25 bases between. Here the CDR3 reads CASSRLVQWTRRDNEQFF. In DNA, the CDR3 is TGTGCCAGCAGTCGATTAGTCCAATGGACCAGGAGGGACAATGAGCAGTTCTTC.

This clonotype was seen a few times. The chain is built from TRBV10-3 and TRBJ2-2; possibly TRBD1 or TRBD2 for D (5 bases each). The V end lost 10 bases, the J end lost 0 bases, and 12 bases lay between the germline ends. Looked up from germline, CDR1 is ENHRY and CDR2 is SYGVKD. CDR3 length equals 14 residues. The CDR3: CATRDAANTGELFF. CDR3 nucleotide sequence: TGTGCCACCAGGGACGCCGCGAACACCGGGGAGCTGTTTTTT.

The chain joins TRBV28 to TRBJ2-1, with 8 bases that match TRBD2. This CDR3 has 15 amino acids. CDR1 and CDR2 (germline): MDHEN, SYDVKM. After removal of 2 bases from V and 4 bases from J, the junction contained 4 bases not matched to a gene. The chain's CDR3 is CASSLERLAYNEQFF. The CDR3 DNA sequence: TGTGCCAGCAGTTTAGAGAGACTAGCGTACAATGAGCAGTTCTTC. The complete variable domain, with remaining parts taken from reference TRBV28 and TRBJ2-1, reads DVKVTQSSRYLVKRTGEKVFLECVQDMDHENMFWYRQDPGLGLRLIYFSYDVKMKEKGDIPEGYSVSREKKERFSLILESASTNQTSMYLCASSLERLAYNEQFFGPGTRLTVL.

This clonotype was counted many times. This chain links TRBV28 with TRBJ2-2; 11 positions match TRBD1. Looked up from germline, CDR1 is MDHEN and CDR2 is SYDVKM. V lost 8 bases, J lost 2 bases, and 4 bases stayed unmatched. There are 15 residues in the CDR3. This CDR3 is CASVRTGGNTGELFF. DNA of the CDR3: TGTGCCAGCGTCCGGACAGGGGGCAACACCGGGGAGCTGTTTTTT.

The chain combines TRBV28 with TRBJ2-3; D ambiguous. Trimming stripped 10 bases from V and 5 bases from J, with 22 bases between. This CDR3 is 15 amino acids long. The germline gives CDR1 MDHEN, CDR2 SYDVKM. This CDR3 reads CATQPGVLNRDTQYF. The DNA for the CDR3 is TGTGCCACGCAGCCCGGAGTCCTCAACAGAGATACGCAGTATTTT.

This clonotype was recorded a few times. V and J are TRBV18 and TRBJ2-1; D may be TRBD1 (5 bases). The CDR3 contains 17 residues. Per the germline V gene, CDR1 is KGHSH and CDR2 is LQKENI. Trimming removed 3 bases at V and 0 bases at J, with 15 bases between. CDR3 region: CASSPPPGHSSYNEQFF. The CDR3 bases are TGTGCCAGCTCACCCCCTCCCGGACACAGCTCCTACAATGAGCAGTTCTTC.

The table lists this clonotype with a few counts. The rearrangement uses TRBV4-2 and TRBJ2-1; 7 nucleotides agree with TRBD2. Germline V gene sequence: CDR1 LGHNA, CDR2 YNFKEQ. The CDR3 has 16 residues. V gave up 0 bases and J gave up 0 bases; unmatched junction bases: 2. CDR3 amino acids: CASSQDPGGSYNEQFF. Written as DNA, the CDR3 is TGTGCCAGCAGCCAAGATCCGGGGGGCTCCTACAATGAGCAGTTCTTC.

V usage is TRBV12-3 or TRBV12-4 and J usage is TRBJ2-7; TRBD1 matches at 7 bases. The length of the CDR3 is 15 residues. V shed 1 base, J shed 3 bases, and the junction held 6 bases outside the gene matches. CDR3 amino acids: CASSLGTGAVYEQYF. CDR3 nucleotide sequence: TGTGCCAGCAGTTTAGGGACAGGAGCCGTCTACGAGCAGTACTTC.

The chain combines TRBV3-1 with TRBJ1-1, with D possibly TRBD1 on 6 matching bases. The length of the CDR3 is 13 residues. Germline V CDR1 and CDR2: LGHDT, YNNKEL (reference sequence). Trimming cost V 4 bases and J 6 bases, with 12 bases left between them. CDR3 in DNA: TGTGCCAGCAGCCTACAGGGTAGGGCTGAAGCTTTCTTT. The encoded protein is CASSLQGRAEAFF.

The chain couples TRBV29-1 to TRBJ2-1; 9 bases agree with TRBD1. Unmatched junction bases numbered 0, after V lost 4 bases and J lost 2 bases. This CDR3 spans 13 amino acids. CDR1 and CDR2 (germline): SQVTM, ANQGSEA. CDR3 amino acids: CSVGQGAYNEQFF. Here the CDR3 DNA reads TGCAGCGTTGGACAGGGGGCCTACAATGAGCAGTTCTTC.

This clonotype came up many times. The V and J genes are TRBV2 and TRBJ2-7; no definite D call. Germline V CDR1 and CDR2: SNHLY, FYNNEI. CDR3 length: 14 residues. With 3 bases removed from V and 1 base from J, the gap between germline ends came to 10 bases. CDR3 bases: TGTGCCAGCAGTGATCATGATGGTTCCTACGAGCAGTACTTC. This gives the protein CASSDHDGSYEQYF.

This clonotype was counted a few times. The chain recombines TRBV3-1 with TRBJ2-3; D gene ambiguous. The CDR3 is 13 amino acids. Deletions cut 6 bases from V and 6 bases from J, with 13 bases between. CDR1 is LGHDT and CDR2 is YNNKEL in the germline V gene (reference sequence). As DNA, the CDR3 is TGTGCCAGCAGTCCGACCTCCCAGGATACGCAGTATTTT. Its protein product is CASSPTSQDTQYF.

This sequence joins TRBV13 and TRBJ2-5; 8 positions match TRBD2. Germline lookup yields CDR1 PRHDT and CDR2 FYEKMQ (reference sequence). The CDR3 has 14 amino acids. The V gene end was trimmed by 5 bases and the J gene end by 4 bases; junction bases not matched to a gene: 6. The CDR3: CASSRGTSLETQYF. CDR3 coding DNA: TGTGCCAGCAGCCGCGGGACTAGTCTAGAGACCCAGTACTTC.

This clonotype was seen more than once but under ten times. The gene calls are TRBV4-1 and TRBJ2-1; TRBD2 might be the D (6 bases). Deletions cut 4 bases from V and 12 bases from J, with 13 bases between. The CDR3 is 12 amino acids. Germline values: CDR1 MGHRA, CDR2 YSYEKL. The CDR3 DNA is TGCGCCAGCAGCCCCGGACTATCGGGGCAGTTCTTC. This codes for CASSPGLSGQFF.

The table lists this clonotype with a few counts. The gene calls are TRBV12-3 or TRBV12-4 and TRBJ2-1, with TRBD2 matching 15 bases. Germline trimming cut 2 bases from V and 5 bases from J; bases unmatched to any gene: 16. The CDR3 loop spans 21 amino acids. The CDR3 DNA reads as TGTGCCAGCAGTTTATTGCTGGGACTAGCGGGAGGAAGTTGGGGGCACAATGAGCAGTTCTTC. This encodes CASSLLLGLAGGSWGHNEQFF.